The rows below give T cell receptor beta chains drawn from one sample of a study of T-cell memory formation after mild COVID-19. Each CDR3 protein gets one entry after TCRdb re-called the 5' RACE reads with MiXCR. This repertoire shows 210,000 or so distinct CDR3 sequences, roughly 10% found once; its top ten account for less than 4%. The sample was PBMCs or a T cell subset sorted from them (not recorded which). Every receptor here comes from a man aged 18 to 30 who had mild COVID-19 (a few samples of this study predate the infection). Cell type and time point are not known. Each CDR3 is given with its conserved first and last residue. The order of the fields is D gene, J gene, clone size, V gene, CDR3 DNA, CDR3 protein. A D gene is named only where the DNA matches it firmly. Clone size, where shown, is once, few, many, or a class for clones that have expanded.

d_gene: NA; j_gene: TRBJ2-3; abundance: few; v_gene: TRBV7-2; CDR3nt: TGTGCCAGCATCAGACAAGCGGCCCCCGATACGCAGTATTTT; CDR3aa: CASIRQAAPDTQYF
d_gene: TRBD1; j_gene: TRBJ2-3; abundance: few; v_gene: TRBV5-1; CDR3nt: TGCGCCAGCAGCTTGTTGCCCCCCCTCTTTGGCAGGGGGCCAGATACGCAGTATTTT; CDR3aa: CASSLLPPLFGRGPDTQYF
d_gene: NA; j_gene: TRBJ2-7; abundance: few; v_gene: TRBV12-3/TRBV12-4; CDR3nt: TGTGCCAGCAGTGCAGGGGTTTCTAGTTACGAGCAGTACTTC; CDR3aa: CASSAGVSSYEQYF
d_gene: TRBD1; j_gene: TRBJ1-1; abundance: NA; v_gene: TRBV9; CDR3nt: TGTGCCAGCAGCCCCGGACAGGGTGAAGCTTTCTTT; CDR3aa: CASSPGQGEAFF
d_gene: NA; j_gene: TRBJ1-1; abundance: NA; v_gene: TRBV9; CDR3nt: TGTGCCAGCAGCCCGAGCTTGGGGGCTCGGGACACTGAAGCTTTCTTT; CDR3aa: CASSPSLGARDTEAFF
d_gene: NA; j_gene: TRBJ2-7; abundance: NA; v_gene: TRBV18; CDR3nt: TGTGCCAGCTCACCACCCCAGAACTACGAGCAGTACTTC; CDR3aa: CASSPPQNYEQYF
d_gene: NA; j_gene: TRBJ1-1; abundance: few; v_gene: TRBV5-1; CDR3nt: TGCGCCAGCAGCTTTGCGGGGCCCGGCATGAACACTGAAGCTTTCTTT; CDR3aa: CASSFAGPGMNTEAFF
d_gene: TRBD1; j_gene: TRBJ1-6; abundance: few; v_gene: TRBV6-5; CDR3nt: TGTGCCAGCAGTTACGGGACAGTACGCTCACCCCTCCACTTT; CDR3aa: CASSYGTVRSPLHF
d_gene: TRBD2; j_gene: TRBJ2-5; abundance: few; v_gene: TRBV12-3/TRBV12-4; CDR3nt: TGTGCCAGCAGTCAACTAGCGGGGAATCGGGCCCAGTACTTC; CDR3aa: CASSQLAGNRAQYF
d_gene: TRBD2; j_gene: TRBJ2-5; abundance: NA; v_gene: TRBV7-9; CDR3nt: TGTGCCAGCAGCTTAGGACTAGCTTATGAGACCCAGTACTTC; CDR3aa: CASSLGLAYETQYF
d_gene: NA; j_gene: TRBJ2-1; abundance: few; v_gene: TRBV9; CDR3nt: TGTGCCAGCAGCGTCTCCCCGGGGGCGAGGAATGAGCAGTTCTTC; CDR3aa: CASSVSPGARNEQFF
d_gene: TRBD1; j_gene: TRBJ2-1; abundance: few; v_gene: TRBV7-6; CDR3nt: TGTGCCAGCAGCTCGTACCGGGACAGGGGATATGAGCAGTTCTTC; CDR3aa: CASSSYRDRGYEQFF
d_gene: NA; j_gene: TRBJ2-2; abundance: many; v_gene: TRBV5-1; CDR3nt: TGCGCCAGCAGCCAGATGGGACTCGCGAACACCGGGGAGCTGTTTTTT; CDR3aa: CASSQMGLANTGELFF
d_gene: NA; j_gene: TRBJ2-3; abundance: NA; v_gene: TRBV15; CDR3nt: TGTGCCACCAGCAGAGACTTACCGACACATACGCAGTATTTT; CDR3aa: CATSRDLPTHTQYF
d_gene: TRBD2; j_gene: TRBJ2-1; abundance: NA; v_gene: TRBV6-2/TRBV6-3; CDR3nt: TGTGCCAGCAGTGGCGCCTTGACTAGCGGATACAATGAGCAGTTCTTC; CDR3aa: CASSGALTSGYNEQFF
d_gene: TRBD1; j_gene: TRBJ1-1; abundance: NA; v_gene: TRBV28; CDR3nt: TGTGCCAGCATGGGGACAGCTTTAGAAGCTTTCTTT; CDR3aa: CASMGTALEAFF
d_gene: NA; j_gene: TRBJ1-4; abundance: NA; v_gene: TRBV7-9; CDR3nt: TGTGCCAGCAGCTCGAGGACTTCCTCAACTAATGAAAAACTGTTTTTT; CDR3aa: CASSSRTSSTNEKLFF
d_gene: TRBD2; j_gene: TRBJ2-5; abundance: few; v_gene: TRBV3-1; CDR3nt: TGTGCCAGCAACCTAGCGGGGGGGCCGGTGTCAGCGCAAGAGACCCAGTACTTC; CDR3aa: CASNLAGGPVSAQETQYF